The 13 T cell receptor beta chains below all came from one sample that was sequenced in a study of cytomegalovirus exposure and HLA in healthy donors. Assay used: immunoSEQ multiplex PCR; TCRdb lists only in-frame clones, some missing. The sample lists about 310,000 clones; around 90% were seen once. Sequencing was carried out using PBMCs. The source of these receptors is a man younger than 40 in good health and CMV-seronegative.

CDR3 region: CASSQFDRGTYEQYF. DNA for the CDR3: TGTGCCAGCAGCCAATTTGACAGGGGCACCTACGAGCAGTACTTC. This chain joins TRBV16 and TRBJ2-7; 8 bases agree with TRBD1. CDR1 and CDR2 from the germline V gene are KGHSY and FQNENV. Germline trimming cut 1 base from V and 2 bases from J; bases unmatched to any gene: 4. This CDR3 comprises 15 residues.

The J gene is TRBJ2-7, the V gene TRBV9; 7 bases map to TRBD2. The CDR3 loop spans 14 amino acids. J lost 7 bases, V lost 1 base, and 8 bases had no gene match. Germline V gives CDR1 SGDLS, CDR2 YYNGEE. CDR3 amino acids: CASSVREREGEQYF. The CDR3 DNA sequence: TGTGCCAGCAGCGTAAGAGAAAGGGAGGGGGAGCAGTACTTC.

J is TRBJ2-1 and V is TRBV5-1; D not resolved. CDR1 is SGHRS and CDR2 is YFSETQ in the germline V gene. The CDR3 spans 15 residues. Trimming stripped 6 bases from V and 1 base from J, with 14 bases between. The CDR3 DNA is TGCGCCAGCACAGATGCATTCGGGTCCTACAATGAGCAGTTCTTC. Translated, it gives CASTDAFGSYNEQFF.

CDR3 region: CASSFLSGGQPQHF. The CDR3 DNA reads TGTGCCAGCAGCTTCCTTTCGGGAGGTCAGCCCCAGCATTTT. This chain joins TRBV5-5 and TRBJ1-5, with unresolved D. The CDR3 has 14 amino acids. Germline CDR1 and CDR2: SGHKS and YYEKEE (reference sequence). The V end lost 2 bases, the J end lost 6 bases, and 12 bases lay between the germline ends.

This rearrangement joins TRBV29-1 to TRBJ2-7, with 9 bases fitting TRBD1. CDR3 size: 12 residues. CDR1 is SQVTM, CDR2 ANQGSEA, per germline. Germline trimming cut 6 bases from V and 7 bases from J; bases unmatched to any gene: 7. CDR3 in DNA: TGCAGCGTCACAGGGGGCATGGGTGAGCAGTACTTC. This translates into CSVTGGMGEQYF.

The chain links TRBV4-3 to TRBJ2-7; TRBD1 is a possible D gene (6 bases). Trimming cost V 1 base and J 0 bases, with 10 bases left between them. The CDR3 is made up of 15 amino acids. Germline V gene data show CDR1 as LGHNA and CDR2 as YSLEER. In nucleotides, the CDR3 is TGCGCCAGCAGCCAAGTGGTGGGGGCCTCCTACGAGCAGTACTTC. The encoded protein is CASSQVVGASYEQYF.

V usage is TRBV6-6 and J usage is TRBJ2-3; TRBD1 is a possible D gene (6 bases). The CDR3 is made up of 14 amino acids. Looked up from germline, CDR1 is MNHNY and CDR2 is SVGAGI (reference sequence). V was clipped by 1 base and J by 3 bases, with 8 bases between them. This CDR3 is CASSYLDRTDTQYF. As DNA, the CDR3 is TGTGCCAGCAGTTACTTGGACAGAACAGATACGCAGTATTTT.

The V call is TRBV11-2, the J call TRBJ2-5; the match to TRBD2 covers 11 bases. This CDR3 comprises 15 residues. The germline gives CDR1 SGHAT, CDR2 FQNNGV. The V gene end was trimmed by 3 bases and the J gene end by 5 bases; junction bases not matched to a gene: 5. The CDR3, as DNA: TGTGCCAGCAGCTTTAGCGGGGGGGCTCGGGAGACCCAGTACTTC. It specifies CASSFSGGARETQYF.

V usage is TRBV14 and J usage is TRBJ1-3, with a weak D call TRBD1 (5 bases). CDR3 length equals 13 residues. Trimming cost V 7 bases and J 4 bases, with 11 bases left between them. The germline V gene has CDR1 SGHDN and CDR2 FVKESK. The CDR3 DNA sequence: TGTGCCAGCACGCTGGGGCACGGAAACACCATATATTTT. Its protein product is CASTLGHGNTIYF.

The chain is built from TRBV6-1 and TRBJ2-2; D is possibly TRBD1 (5 bases). CDR3 length: 14 amino acids. CDR1 and CDR2 from the germline V gene are MNHNS and SASEGT. V was cut by 3 bases and J by 6 bases, with 11 bases left in between. The CDR3 sequence is CASSDRDWAGELFF. CDR3 DNA: TGTGCCAGCAGTGACAGGGATTGGGCCGGGGAGCTGTTTTTT.

This clone has just a few counts. The chain employs TRBV6-5 and TRBJ1-5, with a tentative D call TRBD1 (6 bases). Germline assignment: CDR1 MNHEY and CDR2 SVGAGI. V lost 2 bases and J lost 3, with 11 bases in between. The CDR3 is 15 amino acids. In DNA form, the CDR3 reads TGTGCCAGCAGTTACGGGACAAACAACAATCAGCCCCAGCATTTT. Amino acids: CASSYGTNNNQPQHF.

The chain is built from TRBV25-1 and TRBJ2-4; 9 nucleotides match TRBD1. This CDR3 comprises 17 residues. V dropped 6 bases and J dropped 0; count of bases not matched to a gene: 9. The germline CDR1 and CDR2 sequences are MGHDK and SYGVNS. CDR3 residues: CASSQDRGGVAKNIQYF. CDR3 nucleotide sequence: TGTGCCAGCAGCCAAGACAGGGGGGGGGTAGCCAAAAACATTCAGTACTTC. The variable domain in full, with the rest retrieved from reference TRBV25-1 and TRBJ2-4, is EADIYQTPRYLVIGTGKKITLECSQTMGHDKMYWYQQDPGMELHLIHYSYGVNSTEKGDLSSESTVSRIRTEHFPLTLESARPSHTSQYLCASSQDRGGVAKNIQYFGAGTRLSVL.

The rearrangement uses TRBV6-1 and TRBJ1-6, with D uncertain. V dropped 1 base and J dropped 3 bases, with 7 bases sitting between them. The CDR3 is made up of 15 amino acids. The germline V gene encodes CDR1 MNHNS and CDR2 SASEGT. The CDR3 sequence is CASSEVPDYNSPLHF. As DNA, the CDR3 is TGTGCCAGCAGTGAAGTGCCAGACTATAATTCACCCCTCCACTTT.